The next 2 T cell receptor beta chains were all read from a single sample in a study of human T cells and chemical hapten exposure. Time point of the sample: pre-sensitization, week 0. Regarding treatment: therapeutic diphenylcyclopropenone sensitization with weekly scalp DPC. TCRdb analysed the RACE reads with MiXCR anew, one entry per CDR3 protein. The sample holds about 40,000 distinct CDR3 sequences, about 10% seen once. Sequenced material: whole blood, taken in connection with sensitization to the hapten diphenylcyclopropenone (DPC). Receptors were obtained from a man under 40 with alopecia areata. Some clones in this sample may be carry-over from other donors' samples.

This clonotype appeared a few times. The chain carries TRBV29-1 and TRBJ2-1; TRBD1 matches 7 bases. This CDR3 comprises 14 residues. Germline-derived CDR1 and CDR2 are SQVTM and ANQGSEA. V lost 6 bases, J lost 0 bases, and 5 bases stayed unmatched. DNA for the CDR3: TGCAGCGTCTACAGGGGCCTCTCCTACAATGAGCAGTTCTTC. Its translation is CSVYRGLSYNEQFF.

This clonotype was counted many times. CDR3 amino acids: CASSNLLAFYEQYV. CDR3 bases: TGTGCCAGCAGCAACCTACTAGCGTTCTACGAGCAGTACGTC. The chain links TRBV6-2 or TRBV6-3 to TRBJ2-7, with TRBD2 identical over 7 bases. V shed 6 bases and J 3 bases; nucleotides not matched to a gene: 8. CDR1 and CDR2 from the germline V gene are MNHEY and SVGEGT. The CDR3 runs 14 residues.